This entry lists 5 T cell receptor beta chains sequenced from one sample in a study of cytotoxic CD8 clonotypes in ibrutinib-treated CLL. Clones were sequenced by immunoSEQ multiplex PCR, and TCRdb holds only the in-frame ones, with some missing. The repertoire holds about 15,000 clones, with 81% as singletons. The sequences come from PBMCs, collected before ibrutinib treatment. These TCRs come from a human donor with chronic lymphocytic leukemia.

In this sample, this clone turned up once. This chain links TRBV2 with TRBJ2-1; TRBD2 matches at 10 bases. The CDR3 runs to 14 residues. V shed 6 bases and J 14 bases; nucleotides not matched to a gene: 13. CDR1 and CDR2 (germline): SNHLY, FYNNEI. The CDR3 DNA reads TGTGCCAGCAGCCCAGGGCTAGCGGGGGCCGGGAAGTTCTTC. It specifies CASSPGLAGAGKFF.

Only one count was recorded for this clone. The genes are TRBV6-5 and TRBJ2-1; 7 nucleotides line up with TRBD2. The CDR3 sequence is 12 residues long. Germline CDR1 is MNHEY and CDR2 is SVGAGI. After removal of 2 bases from V and 9 bases from J, the junction contained 1 base not matched to a gene. CDR3 sequence: CASSYRGGEQFF. CDR3 nucleotides: TGTGCCAGCAGTTACCGCGGGGGTGAGCAGTTCTTC.

This clone came up once. V is TRBV28 and J is TRBJ1-2; tentatively, D is TRBD1 (6 bases). CDR3 length equals 16 residues. Germline V gene lookup returns CDR1 MDHEN and CDR2 SYDVKM. V lost 6 bases, J lost 2 bases, and 19 bases lay in between. Here the CDR3 reads CASRLPQTGLNYGYTF. CDR3 nucleotide sequence: TGTGCCAGCAGATTGCCCCAGACAGGCCTAAACTATGGCTACACCTTC.

This clone was detected a few times. The chain employs TRBV7-9 and TRBJ2-7; D unclear. Germline assignment: CDR1 SEHNR and CDR2 FQNEAQ (reference sequence). Trimming left V 2 bases short and J 3 bases short, with 2 bases between. This CDR3 is built from 11 residues. DNA of the CDR3: TGTGCCAGCAGCTTAATCTACGAGCAGTACTTC. It is translated as CASSLIYEQYF.

The V and J genes are TRBV5-1 and TRBJ1-4; D perhaps matches TRBD1 (5 bases). The CDR3 consists of 14 residues. Germline V CDR1 and CDR2: SGHRS, YFSETQ. V was shortened by 3 bases and J by 5 bases, with 11 bases between the two germline ends. The CDR3 DNA sequence: TGCGCCAGCAGCTCGCCGGGACGGAATGAAAAACTGTTTTTT. It encodes CASSSPGRNEKLFF.